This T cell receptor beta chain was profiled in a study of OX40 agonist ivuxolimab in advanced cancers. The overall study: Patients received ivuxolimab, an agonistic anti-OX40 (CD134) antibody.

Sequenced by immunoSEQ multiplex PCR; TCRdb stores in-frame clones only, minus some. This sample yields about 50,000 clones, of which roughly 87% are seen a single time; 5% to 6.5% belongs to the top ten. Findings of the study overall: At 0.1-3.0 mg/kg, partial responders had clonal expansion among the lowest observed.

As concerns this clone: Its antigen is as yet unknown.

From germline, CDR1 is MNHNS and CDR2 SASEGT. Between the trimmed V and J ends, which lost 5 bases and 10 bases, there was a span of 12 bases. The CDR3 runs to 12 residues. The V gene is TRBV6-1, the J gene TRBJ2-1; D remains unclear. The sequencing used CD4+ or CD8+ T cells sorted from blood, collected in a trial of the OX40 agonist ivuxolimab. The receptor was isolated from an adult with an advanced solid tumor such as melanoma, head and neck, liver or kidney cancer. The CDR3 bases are TGTGCCAGCAGTCCACATCGTCCCGAGCAGTTCTTC. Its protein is CASSPHRPEQFF.